The 27 T cell receptor beta chains below come from one sample, sequenced in a study of CD8+ T cells in alopecia areata. The authors extracted RNA and reverse transcribed it into cDNA as the sequencing template. The assay was immunoSEQ multiplex PCR, and TCRdb's table has in-frame clones only and misses some. This table has 200,000 to 250,000 clones, 50% to 60% appearing once. Sample: CD4+ T cells sorted from blood, taken at week 0. Receptors originate from a human donor with alopecia areata.

This clone turned up a few times. The genes are TRBV7-9 and TRBJ1-4; perhaps TRBD1 as D (5 bases). This CDR3 has 14 residues. Germline-derived CDR1 and CDR2 are SEHNR and FQNEAQ (reference sequence). V was cut by 4 bases and J by 7 bases, with 13 bases left in between. CDR3 loop: CASSYRDFSEKLFF. The CDR3 bases are TGTGCCAGCAGCTACCGGGACTTCAGTGAAAAACTGTTTTTT. Supplemented by reference TRBV7-9 and TRBJ1-4, the full variable domain reads DTGVSQNPRHKITKRGQNVTFRCDPISEHNRLYWYRQTLGQGPEFLTYFQNEAQLEKSRLLSDRFSAERPKGSFSTLEIQRTEQGDSAMYLCASSYRDFSEKLFFGSGTQLSVL.

The chain joins TRBV6-5 to TRBJ1-5; D is uncertain. The CDR3 sequence is 13 residues long. Trimming removed 2 bases from V and 7 bases from J, with 9 bases in between. Germline V lookup: CDR1 MNHEY, CDR2 SVGAGI. The CDR3 loop is CASSYTPVQPQHF. Here the CDR3 DNA reads TGTGCCAGCAGTTACACCCCAGTCCAGCCCCAGCATTTT.

V usage is TRBV6-5 and J usage is TRBJ1-4; TRBD1 aligns across 10 bases. Germline V gene data show CDR1 as MNHEY and CDR2 as SVGAGI. The CDR3 runs to 16 residues. V dropped 0 bases and J dropped 8; count of bases not matched to a gene: 6. CDR3 nucleotides: TGTGCCAGCAGTTACTCGGTCGGGACAGGGGAAGAAAAACTGTTTTTT. Protein: CASSYSVGTGEEKLFF.

In nucleotides, the CDR3 is TGTGCCAGCAGCTTACGTGTCTTAGCGGAGGGGAATGAGCAGTTCTTC. Amino acid sequence: CASSLRVLAEGNEQFF. This chain links TRBV7-9 with TRBJ2-1, with D possibly TRBD2 on 6 matching bases. Germline V gene lookup returns CDR1 SEHNR and CDR2 FQNEAQ (reference sequence). V lost 2 bases, J lost 7 bases, and 18 bases lay in between. The CDR3 has 16 residues. The full variable domain, completed using reference TRBV7-9 and TRBJ2-1, is DTGVSQNPRHKITKRGQNVTFRCDPISEHNRLYWYRQTLGQGPEFLTYFQNEAQLEKSRLLSDRFSAERPKGSFSTLEIQRTEQGDSAMYLCASSLRVLAEGNEQFFGPGTRLTVL.

The V and J genes are TRBV30 and TRBJ2-3; a weak D match, TRBD2 (5 bases). The CDR3 spans 14 residues. Germline V gene data show CDR1 as GTSNPN and CDR2 as SVGIG (reference sequence). V was shortened by 4 bases and J by 1 base, with 12 bases between the two germline ends. The CDR3 is CAWTGEWGTDTQYF. The CDR3 bases are TGTGCCTGGACCGGGGAGTGGGGCACAGATACGCAGTATTTT.

This chain links TRBV29-1 with TRBJ1-2, with 8 positions matching TRBD1. The CDR3 totals 12 residues. Unmatched junction bases numbered 3, after V lost 1 base and J lost 8 bases. Germline CDR1 and CDR2: SQVTM and ANQGSEA. As DNA, the CDR3 is TGCAGCGTTGAAGTTCAGGGGGCCGGCTACACCTTC. Translation: CSVEVQGAGYTF.

This chain uses TRBV7-9 with TRBJ2-2; possible D gene TRBD1, 5 bases. V shed 2 bases and J shed 1 base, with 17 bases lying between them. The CDR3 has 18 amino acids. The germline V gene encodes CDR1 SEHNR and CDR2 FQNEAQ (reference sequence). CDR3 sequence reads: CASSLFPETVLNTGELFF. CDR3 DNA sequence: TGTGCCAGCAGCTTATTCCCCGAGACAGTATTGAACACCGGGGAGCTGTTTTTT. Variable domain in full (rest from reference TRBV7-9 and TRBJ2-2): DTGVSQNPRHKITKRGQNVTFRCDPISEHNRLYWYRQTLGQGPEFLTYFQNEAQLEKSRLLSDRFSAERPKGSFSTLEIQRTEQGDSAMYLCASSLFPETVLNTGELFFGEGSRLTVL.

The gene calls are TRBV5-1 and TRBJ2-4; D not resolved. This CDR3 is built from 17 residues. V was trimmed by 0 bases and J by 1 base, leaving 14 bases between them. Per germline, CDR1 SGHRS and CDR2 YFSETQ. As DNA, the CDR3 is TGCGCCAGCAGCTTGGCGGGCAGCTTGGTGGCCAAAAACATTCAGTACTTC. Protein sequence: CASSLAGSLVAKNIQYF. The full variable domain, in which reference TRBV5-1 and TRBJ2-4 provide the parts outside the CDR3, is KAGVTQTPRYLIKTRGQQVTLSCSPISGHRSVSWYQQTPGQGLQFLFEYFSETQRNKGNFPGRFSGRQFSNSRSEMNVSTLELGDSALYLCASSLAGSLVAKNIQYFGAGTRLSVL.

The chain recombines TRBV19 with TRBJ1-2, with TRBD1 matching 9 bases. Germline values: CDR1 LNHDA, CDR2 SQIVND (reference sequence). CDR3 length equals 15 residues. V lost 5 bases, J lost 1 base, and 5 bases stayed unmatched. CDR3 nucleotide sequence: TGTGCCAGTAGTGTCCACAGGGGGCTTAACTATGGCTACACCTTC. Its protein product is CASSVHRGLNYGYTF.

V and J are TRBV2 and TRBJ2-5; no firm D call. Trimming left V 8 bases short and J 3 bases short, with 7 bases between. CDR1 SNHLY and CDR2 FYNNEI come from the germline V gene. The CDR3 runs 11 residues. CDR3 region: CASGREETQYF. CDR3 sequence (DNA): TGTGCCAGCGGAAGAGAAGAGACCCAGTACTTC. Using reference TRBV2 and TRBJ2-5 for the parts outside the CDR3, the full variable domain is EPEVTQTPSHQVTQMGQEVILRCVPISNHLYFYWYRQILGQKVEFLVSFYNNEISEKSEIFDDQFSVERPDGSNFTLKIRSTKLEDSAMYFCASGREETQYFGPGTRLLVL.

This clone came up a few times. V gene TRBV19 combines with J gene TRBJ2-1, with 11 bases identical to TRBD2. This CDR3 is 17 amino acids long. Germline loops: CDR1 LNHDA, CDR2 SQIVND (reference sequence). After removal of 2 bases from V and 5 bases from J, the junction contained 8 bases not matched to a gene. In DNA form, the CDR3 reads TGTGCCAGTAGTATAAAACTAGCGGGGGCAAAAGACAATGAGCAGTTCTTC. Translation: CASSIKLAGAKDNEQFF.

In this sample, this clone turned up a few times. V usage is TRBV29-1 and J usage is TRBJ2-1; a weak D match, TRBD2 (6 bases). Between the trimmed V and J ends, which lost 6 bases and 5 bases, there was a span of 14 bases. The germline gives CDR1 SQVTM, CDR2 ANQGSEA. This CDR3 has 13 residues. CDR3 sequence: CSVARDWNNEQFF. Written as DNA, the CDR3 is TGCAGCGTCGCTCGGGACTGGAACAATGAGCAGTTCTTC.

The V and J genes are TRBV5-1 and TRBJ2-5, with a possible D match to TRBD2 (5 bases). V lost 1 base and J lost 2, with 12 bases in between. The CDR3 has 15 residues. Germline loops: CDR1 SGHRS, CDR2 YFSETQ. The CDR3 coding sequence is TGCGCCAGCAGCTTGTACGGGGAGCTACAAGAGACCCAGTACTTC. Residues: CASSLYGELQETQYF. The variable domain in full, with the rest retrieved from reference TRBV5-1 and TRBJ2-5, is KAGVTQTPRYLIKTRGQQVTLSCSPISGHRSVSWYQQTPGQGLQFLFEYFSETQRNKGNFPGRFSGRQFSNSRSEMNVSTLELGDSALYLCASSLYGELQETQYFGPGTRLLVL.

The chain carries TRBV6-1 and TRBJ2-5; D might be TRBD1 (5 bases). Per the germline V gene, CDR1 is MNHNS and CDR2 is SASEGT. V dropped 1 base and J dropped 3 bases, with 9 bases sitting between them. This CDR3 is built from 14 residues. The CDR3 bases are TGTGCCAGCAGTGAAGTCCCGGACAAAGAGACCCAGTACTTC. It translates to CASSEVPDKETQYF.

This clone occurred a few times. This rearrangement joins TRBV29-1 to TRBJ1-1; 10 bases fit TRBD1. With 3 bases clipped from V and 5 bases from J, the junction kept 6 bases outside the gene matches. The germline CDR1 and CDR2 sequences are SQVTM and ANQGSEA. The CDR3 length is 14 residues. The CDR3 region has the DNA TGCAGCGTTGAGGGACAGGGGAGGGGTACTGAAGCTTTCTTT. It encodes CSVEGQGRGTEAFF.

This clone was detected ten times or more. The chain carries TRBV2 and TRBJ2-7, with TRBD1 identical over 8 bases. The CDR3 consists of 15 residues. CDR1 SNHLY and CDR2 FYNNEI come from the germline V gene. V dropped 1 base and J dropped 5; count of bases not matched to a gene: 7. The CDR3 DNA reads TGTGCCAGCAGTGAAGGCGGCAGGGGGCGTAACGAGCAGTACTTC. This encodes CASSEGGRGRNEQYF.

This clone was counted between two and nine times. The CDR3 sequence: CAISGEVRYGYTF. The CDR3 coding sequence is TGTGCCATCAGTGGGGAGGTTCGGTATGGCTACACCTTC. The V gene is TRBV10-3, the J gene TRBJ1-2; D gene ambiguous. The CDR3 runs to 13 residues. Trimming removed 4 bases from V and 5 bases from J, with 11 bases in between. Germline V gene lookup returns CDR1 ENHRY and CDR2 SYGVKD.

A few counts support this clone. The chain carries TRBV30 and TRBJ1-4, with D uncertain. There are 17 residues in the CDR3. CDR1 is GTSNPN and CDR2 is SVGIG in the germline V gene (reference sequence). The germline V and J ends were trimmed by 4 bases and 10 bases, with 28 bases remaining between them. In DNA form, the CDR3 reads TGTGCCTGGAAAAGTAGAGTCAGACCTACCGGGCCTGGAAAACTGTTTTTT. Translation: CAWKSRVRPTGPGKLFF.

This clone is a singleton in its sample. J is TRBJ2-3 and V is TRBV28, with 9 bases identical to TRBD2. The CDR3 covers 16 residues. Germline CDR1 reads MDHEN; CDR2 reads SYDVKM. Trimming cost V 4 bases and J 3 bases; bases outside gene matches: 8. CDR3 bases: TGTGCCAGCAGTTCCCCGGGACTAGCAACAACAGATACGCAGTATTTT. It yields the protein CASSSPGLATTDTQYF.

This clone was seen only once. Other DNA sequences from this sample encode an identical CDR3 as well. The chain has TRBV9 and TRBJ2-1; no reliable D call. Trimming pared 2 bases from V and 0 bases from J, leaving 6 bases between. In germline, CDR1 is SGDLS, CDR2 YYNGEE. The CDR3 runs to 14 residues. The CDR3 sequence is CASSVGGSYNEQFF. The CDR3 DNA sequence: TGTGCCAGCAGCGTCGGTGGCTCCTACAATGAGCAGTTCTTC.

This clone was found a few times. The V gene is TRBV30, the J gene TRBJ2-1, with 7 bases matching TRBD2. From germline, CDR1 is GTSNPN and CDR2 SVGIG (reference sequence). The CDR3 has 15 residues. V shed 0 bases, J shed 6 bases, and the junction held 8 bases outside the gene matches. The CDR3 nucleotides are TGTGCCTGGAGTGTTAGTCCTAGCGGCATCAATGAGCAGTTCTTC. This encodes CAWSVSPSGINEQFF.

The chain links TRBV6-6 to TRBJ1-2; D remains unclear. CDR1 is MNHNY and CDR2 is SVGAGI in the germline V gene (reference sequence). V was shortened by 0 bases and J by 4 bases, with 3 bases between the two germline ends. CDR3 length: 12 residues. The CDR3 region has the DNA TGTGCCAGCAGTTACTCCTCCTATGGCTACACCTTC. This codes for CASSYSSYGYTF.

The chain carries TRBV5-1 and TRBJ2-7; D is possibly TRBD2 (5 bases). CDR1 and CDR2 from the germline V gene are SGHRS and YFSETQ. V was cut by 0 bases and J by 6 bases, with 10 bases left in between. The CDR3 length is 13 residues. CDR3 in DNA: TGCGCCAGCAGCTTGGTCGGGGTAAGCGAGCAGTACTTC. Translating gives CASSLVGVSEQYF.

The genes are TRBV30 and TRBJ2-3, with 9 bases identical to TRBD1. The CDR3 length is 17 residues. Trimming removed 0 bases from V and 2 bases from J; junction bases left unmatched: 9. The germline gives CDR1 GTSNPN, CDR2 SVGIG (reference sequence). The CDR3, as DNA: TGTGCCTGGAGTGTACAGAGACAGGGGGGGTCCACAGATACGCAGTATTTT. Translation: CAWSVQRQGGSTDTQYF.

This clone has more than one count but fewer than ten. The chain joins TRBV5-6 to TRBJ2-7; 7 nucleotides match TRBD1. Germline CDR1 is SGHDT and CDR2 is YYEEEE. Losses at the gene ends were 0 bases for V and 5 bases for J; bases not matched to a gene: 5. This CDR3 region has 14 residues. CDR3 protein: CASSLVTGSHEQYF. CDR3 nucleotides: TGTGCCAGCAGCTTGGTGACAGGGTCCCACGAGCAGTACTTC.

CDR3 residues: CASSLQGGRTDTQYF. The DNA of the CDR3 is TGCGCCAGCAGCCTTCAGGGCGGGAGAACAGATACGCAGTATTTT. The chain is built from TRBV4-1 and TRBJ2-3; 7 bases line up with TRBD2. The CDR3 has 15 amino acids. Germline assignment: CDR1 MGHRA and CDR2 YSYEKL. The trim removed 4 bases at V and 3 bases at J, leaving 7 bases unmatched.

The chain employs TRBV18 and TRBJ2-5; D is unclear. CDR3 size: 13 residues. V was clipped by 2 bases and J by 4 bases, with 8 bases between them. CDR1 is KGHSH, CDR2 LQKENI, per germline. The CDR3 nucleotides are TGTGCCAGCTCACCATCGTCAGGAGAGACCCAGTACTTC. Amino acid sequence: CASSPSSGETQYF.